The entry that follows covers one T cell receptor beta chain sequence. The antigen is not known. Vbeta (60) and Jbeta (13) primers were used in the PCR. Clones were sequenced by immunoSEQ multiplex PCR, and TCRdb holds only the in-frame ones, with some missing. The sample includes 150,000 to 200,000 clones, approximately 82% seen only once; the top ten take over 1.5%. The CDR3 spans 14 residues. Trimming took 10 bases from V and 5 from J; bases not matched to a gene: 14. Germline V gives CDR1 SNHLY, CDR2 FYNNEI. These data originate in a study of cytomegalovirus exposure and HLA in healthy donors. Study findings and constraints: Most TCR sequences were rare, but some public TCRs occurred in many donors. Researchers left out some V segments, among them TRBV6-2 and TRBV6-3, as indistinguishable.

The sequenced sample consisted of PBMCs. The TCR was taken from a man in his forties in good health and CMV-seropositive. The chain joins TRBV2 to TRBJ2-7; the match to TRBD1 covers 7 bases. In DNA form, the CDR3 reads TGTGCCATAATTATCCCGGGACAGACGAACGAGCAGTACTTC. Translation: CAIIIPGQTNEQYF.